This TCR beta chain appears in the sequencing data of a study of cytomegalovirus exposure and HLA in healthy donors. Broader study findings: The majority of TCR sequences were rare, yet some public TCRs appeared in many donors. Reports showed the classifier diagnosing cytomegalovirus status with high specificity and sensitivity. There were about 160 TCR beta chains listed as cytomegalovirus-associated.

Sequencing used immunoSEQ multiplex PCR; TCRdb keeps in-frame clones, though not all of them. The sample consists of tens of thousands of clones, over 85% of them appearing once. A word on this clone: The antigen is undetermined.

Germline assignment: CDR1 SGHRS and CDR2 YFSETQ. Trimming removed 0 bases from V and 0 bases from J, with 12 bases in between. This CDR3 is built from 16 residues. This clonotype originated in a woman in her twenties or thirties in good health and CMV-seropositive. This chain joins TRBV5-1 and TRBJ2-5; D gene unclear. The source material was PBMCs. CDR3 DNA sequence: TGCGCCAGCAGCTTGGACTATCCGAAGTACCAAGAGACCCAGTACTTC. The encoded protein is CASSLDYPKYQETQYF.